Shown below are 4 T cell receptor beta chains from a single sample sequenced in a study of shared clonotypes between healthy human individuals. Produced via immunoSEQ multiplex PCR; TCRdb's table is partial and in-frame only. The repertoire holds 850,000 to 1,100,000 clones, approximately 80% seen once, with 0.89% in the top ten. The specimen sequenced was memory CD4+ T cells from PBMCs. Subset given: CD45RA-negative fraction. These receptors were obtained from a man aged 18 to 29 in good health. Some clones in this sample may be carry-over from other donors' samples.

A remark on this clone: A much larger clone is a single base away; this may be a read error. V is TRBV6-5 and J is TRBJ1-2, with 9 bases identical to TRBD1. V lost 6 bases, J lost 3 bases, and 5 bases stayed unmatched. This CDR3 contains 14 residues. Germline loops: CDR1 MNHEY, CDR2 SVGAGI. Here the CDR3 reads CASSAGTGHYGYTF. For the CDR3, the DNA is TGTGCCAGCAGCGCCGGGACAGGGCACTATGGCTACACCTTC.

The chain has TRBV5-1 and TRBJ2-1; 9 bases agree with TRBD2. Trimming removed 0 bases from V and 3 bases from J; junction bases left unmatched: 1. Looked up from germline, CDR1 is SGHRS and CDR2 is YFSETQ. The CDR3 is 15 residues long. CDR3 DNA sequence: TGCGCCAGCAGCTTGGCGACTAGCGGCTACAATGAGCAGTTCTTC. Translation: CASSLATSGYNEQFF.

About this clone itself: A read error may explain this, as a much larger clone is one base away. This chain links TRBV29-1 with TRBJ2-7, with unresolved D. Deletions cut 3 bases from V and 4 bases from J, with 7 bases between. Germline CDR1 reads SQVTM; CDR2 reads ANQGSEA. This CDR3 spans 11 amino acids. CDR3 loop: CSVDSDYEQYF. In DNA, the CDR3 is TGCAGCGTTGATTCGGATTACGAGCAGTACTTC.

The chain is built from TRBV4-3 and TRBJ2-7; 10 bases are a match to TRBD1. The CDR3 has 15 amino acids. Germline CDR1 is LGHNA and CDR2 is YSLEER. Losses at the gene ends were 2 bases for V and 5 bases for J; bases not matched to a gene: 6. The CDR3 spells CASSQSTGTGDEQYF. The CDR3 DNA is TGCGCCAGCAGCCAATCTACCGGGACAGGGGACGAGCAGTACTTC.